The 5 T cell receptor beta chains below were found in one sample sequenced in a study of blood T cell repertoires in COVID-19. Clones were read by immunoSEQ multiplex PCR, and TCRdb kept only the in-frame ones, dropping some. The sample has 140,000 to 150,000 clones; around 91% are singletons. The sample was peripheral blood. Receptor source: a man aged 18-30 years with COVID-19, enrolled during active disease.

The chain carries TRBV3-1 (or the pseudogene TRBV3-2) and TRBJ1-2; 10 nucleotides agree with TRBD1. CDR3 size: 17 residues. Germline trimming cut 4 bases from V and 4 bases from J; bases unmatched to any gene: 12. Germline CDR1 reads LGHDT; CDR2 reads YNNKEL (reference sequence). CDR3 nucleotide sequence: TGTGCCAGCAGCCCCCCAGGCGTAGGACAGGGGGTCTATGGCTACACCTTC. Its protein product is CASSPPGVGQGVYGYTF.

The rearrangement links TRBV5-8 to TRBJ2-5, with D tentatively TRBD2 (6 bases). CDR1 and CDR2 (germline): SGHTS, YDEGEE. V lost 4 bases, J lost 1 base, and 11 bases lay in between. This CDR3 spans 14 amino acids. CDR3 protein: CASSAGTGQETQYF. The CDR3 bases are TGTGCCAGCAGCGCCGGGACTGGCCAAGAGACCCAGTACTTC.

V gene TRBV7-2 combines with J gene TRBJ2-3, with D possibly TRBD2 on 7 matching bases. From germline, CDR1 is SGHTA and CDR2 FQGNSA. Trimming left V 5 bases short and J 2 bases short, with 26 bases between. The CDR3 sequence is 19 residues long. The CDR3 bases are TGTGCCAGCAGCGCCCCAGGAGGGGGGGGTCTACTACACACAGATACGCAGTATTTT. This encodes CASSAPGGGGLLHTDTQYF.

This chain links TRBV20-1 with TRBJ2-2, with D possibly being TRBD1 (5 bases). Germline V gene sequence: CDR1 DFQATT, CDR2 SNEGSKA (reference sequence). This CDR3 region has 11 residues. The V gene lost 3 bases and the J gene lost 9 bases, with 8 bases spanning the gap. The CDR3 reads CSARRQRELFF. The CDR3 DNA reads TGCAGTGCTAGGCGACAGAGGGAGCTGTTTTTT.

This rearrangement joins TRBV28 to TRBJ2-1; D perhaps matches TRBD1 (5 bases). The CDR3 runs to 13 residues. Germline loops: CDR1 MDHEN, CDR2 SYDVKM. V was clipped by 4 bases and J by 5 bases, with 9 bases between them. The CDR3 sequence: CASSSDSDNEQFF. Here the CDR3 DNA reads TGTGCCAGCAGTTCCGACAGTGACAATGAGCAGTTCTTC.